These 11 T cell receptor beta chains were sequenced from one sample in a study of glioma-infiltrating T cells after dendritic cell vaccination. The time point denotes: after dendritic cell vaccination, including at tumor progression/relapse. Clones were sequenced by immunoSEQ multiplex PCR, and TCRdb holds only the in-frame ones, with some missing. The table shows roughly 80,000 clones, with about nine tenths occurring only once. The sequencing used blood, collected after dendritic cell vaccination. The receptors were gathered from a human donor with glioblastoma.

The chain has TRBV20-1 and TRBJ2-7, with D maybe TRBD1 (5 bases). V was trimmed by 6 bases and J by 7 bases, leaving 13 bases between them. This CDR3 has 11 residues. The germline V gene has CDR1 DFQATT and CDR2 SNEGSKA (reference sequence). The CDR3 here is CSATGQGEQYF. CDR3 bases: TGCAGTGCCACAGGACAAGGGGAGCAGTACTTC.

The rearrangement uses TRBV5-3 and TRBJ2-1, with 11 bases fitting TRBD2. TRBV5-3 is classed as an ORF, of uncertain function. The ends lost 5 bases at V and 4 bases at J; junction bases unmatched: 5. CDR3 size: 15 residues. CDR3 region: CARRSSGGPYNEQFF. The CDR3 bases are TGTGCCAGAAGATCTAGCGGGGGGCCATACAATGAGCAGTTCTTC.

In nucleotides, the CDR3 is TGCAGCGTTGCGGAGATCAGGGCGAACACCGGGGAGCTGTTTTTT. Amino acids: CSVAEIRANTGELFF. V gene TRBV29-1 combines with J gene TRBJ2-2; tentatively, D is TRBD1 (5 bases). V dropped 4 bases and J dropped 0 bases, with 12 bases sitting between them. Germline V gives CDR1 SQVTM, CDR2 ANQGSEA. CDR3 length equals 15 residues.

The chain is built from TRBV6-5 and TRBJ2-1; no clear D. The CDR3 has 14 residues. Germline CDR1 reads MNHEY; CDR2 reads SVGAGI. The ends were cut back, 0 bases at V and 7 bases at J, with 10 bases in the middle. The CDR3: CASSYSVLRNEQFF. CDR3 bases: TGTGCCAGCAGTTACTCCGTCCTCCGGAATGAGCAGTTCTTC.

The chain couples TRBV14 to TRBJ1-6; D perhaps matches TRBD1 (5 bases). CDR1 and CDR2 from the germline V gene are SGHDN and FVKESK. The CDR3 runs 15 residues. The V and J ends lost 0 bases and 10 bases respectively, with 13 bases between them. CDR3 sequence (DNA): TGTGCCAGCAGCCAAGATGGGGCAGGGAACTCACCCCTCCACTTT. Its translation is CASSQDGAGNSPLHF.

This chain links TRBV6-1 with TRBJ2-5, with D tentatively TRBD2 (5 bases). Matching the DNA end better, TRBJ2-7 makes the J call doubtful. The CDR3 is made up of 14 amino acids. CDR1 MNHNS and CDR2 SASEGT come from the germline V gene. The CDR3 protein is CASRRANRDGEQYF. The CDR3 coding sequence is TGTGCCAGCAGGAGGGCGAACCGGGATGGCGAGCAGTACTTC.

The rearrangement links TRBV19 to TRBJ2-3; D is possibly TRBD2 (6 bases). V was trimmed by 4 bases and J by 3 bases, leaving 20 bases between them. The germline gives CDR1 LNHDA, CDR2 SQIVND (reference sequence). The CDR3 spans 17 residues. CDR3 residues: CASSTPGTYSVTDTQYF. For the CDR3, the DNA is TGTGCCAGTAGTACCCCAGGGACTTACTCGGTAACAGATACGCAGTATTTT.

This rearrangement joins TRBV4-1 to TRBJ2-5; 7 nucleotides line up with TRBD2. The CDR3 length is 13 residues. Per germline, CDR1 MGHRA and CDR2 YSYEKL. V lost 3 bases and J lost 4; bases outside the gene matches: 2. The CDR3 region is CASSQGGSETQYF. The DNA of the CDR3 is TGCGCCAGCAGCCAGGGAGGGTCAGAGACCCAGTACTTC.

The chain links TRBV28 to TRBJ1-2, with D possibly matching TRBD1 (5 bases). Germline V gene sequence: CDR1 MDHEN, CDR2 SYDVKM. V was shortened by 5 bases and J by 7 bases, with 11 bases between the two germline ends. The CDR3 loop spans 12 amino acids. CDR3 sequence: CASSRLGLGYTF. CDR3 nucleotides: TGTGCCAGCAGTCGGTTGGGGCTTGGCTACACCTTC.

This clone was recorded once. This chain uses TRBV7-9 with TRBJ2-6, with a possible D match to TRBD1 (6 bases). Trimming cost V 4 bases and J 0 bases, with 13 bases left between them. This CDR3 is built from 17 residues. Germline V CDR1 and CDR2: SEHNR, FQNEAQ (reference sequence). Here the CDR3 DNA reads TGTGCCAGCAGCTCCCGGGACACTCTCTCTGGGGCCAACGTCCTGACTTTC. Its protein product is CASSSRDTLSGANVLTF. Using reference TRBV7-9 and TRBJ2-6 for the parts outside the CDR3, the full variable domain is DTGVSQNPRHKITKRGQNVTFRCDPISEHNRLYWYRQTLGQGPEFLTYFQNEAQLEKSRLLSDRFSAERPKGSFSTLEIQRTEQGDSAMYLCASSSRDTLSGANVLTFGAGSRLTVL.

The chain has TRBV6-5 and TRBJ1-2; the D gene is possibly TRBD1 (5 bases). This CDR3 is built from 15 residues. Germline V gives CDR1 MNHEY, CDR2 SVGAGI. Trimming removed 6 bases at V and 4 bases at J, with 18 bases between. The CDR3 here is CASSPGGGTGYGYTF. In DNA form, the CDR3 reads TGTGCCAGCAGCCCGGGGGGGGGTACGGGCTATGGCTACACCTTC.